Below, 8 T cell receptor beta chains from the same sample are listed, as sequenced in a study of CD8 T cells in ankylosing spondylitis. TCRdb redid the calling of the 5' RACE reads with MiXCR, one entry per CDR3 protein. The table includes 150,000 to 200,000 distinct CDR3 sequences, approximately 10% detected once. Material: blood, either unsorted or a sorted T cell fraction (not recorded which). The receptors were sampled from a female donor with ankylosing spondylitis or in good health (not recorded which).

Many counts were recorded for this clonotype. V usage is TRBV7-2 and J usage is TRBJ2-7, with TRBD1 matching over 9 bases. CDR3 length equals 15 residues. The V gene's germline CDR1 is SGHTA and CDR2 FQGNSA. V lost 3 bases, J lost 4 bases, and 7 bases stayed unmatched. The CDR3 DNA is TGTGCCAGCAGCTTCTTGGGGACAGGGAAGTACGAGCAGTACTTC. As protein: CASSFLGTGKYEQYF.

The genes are TRBV9 and TRBJ2-7, with D possibly TRBD2 on 5 matching bases. Trimming removed 4 bases at V and 3 bases at J, with 17 bases between. The CDR3 has 15 residues. Germline V gene data show CDR1 as SGDLS and CDR2 as YYNGEE. CDR3: CASSRRGSSYYEQYF. The CDR3 region has the DNA TGTGCCAGCAGCCGAAGAGGGTCGAGCTACTACGAGCAGTACTTC.

In its sample, this clonotype was seen many times. J is TRBJ1-1 and V is TRBV29-1; D is ambiguous. This CDR3 is 18 amino acids long. CDR1 is SQVTM, CDR2 ANQGSEA, per germline. The ends were cut back, 1 base at V and 2 bases at J, with 23 bases in the middle. The CDR3 sequence: CSVEGMPAPDGPNTEAFF. The CDR3 nucleotides are TGCAGCGTTGAAGGGATGCCTGCCCCGGACGGACCCAACACTGAAGCTTTCTTT.

V is TRBV4-3 and J is TRBJ2-3; D uncertain. The CDR3 has 13 amino acids. CDR1 is LGHNA, CDR2 YSLEER, per germline. V was cut by 0 bases and J by 3 bases, with 4 bases left in between. CDR3 sequence: CASSQDQTDTQYF. The CDR3, as DNA: TGCGCCAGCAGCCAAGACCAGACAGATACGCAGTATTTT.

The CDR3 region is CASSLRFDEQYF. In nucleotides, the CDR3 is TGTGCCAGCAGCTTGAGGTTTGACGAGCAGTACTTC. V usage is TRBV5-4 and J usage is TRBJ2-7; D gene ambiguous. Germline-derived CDR1 and CDR2 are SGHNT and YYREEE (reference sequence). V lost 1 base to trimming and J lost 5 bases, with 7 bases between them. The CDR3 runs 12 residues.

At least ten counts were recorded for this clonotype. The chain joins TRBV18 to TRBJ2-3; perhaps D is TRBD1 or TRBD2 (5 bases each). Per germline, CDR1 KGHSH and CDR2 LQKENI. V lost 3 bases, J lost 4 bases, and 8 bases lay in between. The CDR3 has 13 amino acids. The chain's CDR3 is CASSPQGADTQYF. The DNA of the CDR3 is TGTGCCAGCTCACCGCAGGGAGCAGATACGCAGTATTTT.

The chain employs TRBV6-6 and TRBJ2-5; D gene ambiguous. Germline-derived CDR1 and CDR2 are MNHNY and SVGAGI (reference sequence). V lost 2 bases, J lost 3 bases, and 7 bases lay in between. This CDR3 has 13 amino acids. In DNA, the CDR3 is TGTGCCAGCAGTTACGTTTGGAAAGAGACCCAGTACTTC. It yields the protein CASSYVWKETQYF.

The chain carries TRBV19 and TRBJ2-2, with TRBD1 matching over 9 bases. The CDR3 loop spans 17 amino acids. The ends lost 5 bases at V and 0 bases at J; junction bases unmatched: 7. Germline V lookup: CDR1 LNHDA, CDR2 SQIVND (reference sequence). In DNA, the CDR3 is TGTGCCAGTAGTCCCACCGGGACAGGGACGAACACCGGGGAGCTGTTTTTT. Its translation: CASSPTGTGTNTGELFF.